This passage covers 8 T cell receptor beta chains from one sample sequenced in a study of identical twins. MiXCR was run by TCRdb on the 5' RACE reads, yielding one entry per CDR3 protein. Altogether 600,000 to 800,000 distinct CDR3 sequences are present, about 20% being singletons, with the ten largest covering over 4%. The same sample was also used in a study of T cells expressing NK-cell markers.

Sequenced sample: PBMCs. Receptors were obtained from a woman aged 18-29 years in good health.

This clonotype was seen at least ten times. This chain uses TRBV5-1 with TRBJ2-6; D call uncertain. CDR1 SGHRS and CDR2 YFSETQ come from the germline V gene. CDR3 length: 15 residues. V shed 6 bases and J shed 2 bases, with 12 bases lying between them. CDR3 sequence reads: CASNSQFPGANVLTF. CDR3 coding DNA: TGCGCCAGCAACAGTCAATTCCCTGGGGCCAACGTCCTGACTTTC.

This rearrangement joins TRBV5-1 to TRBJ2-5; the D call may be TRBD1 or TRBD2 (6 bases each). The V end lost 2 bases, the J end lost 0 bases, and 17 bases lay between the germline ends. The V gene's germline CDR1 is SGHRS and CDR2 YFSETQ. The CDR3 has 17 residues. The CDR3 region has the DNA TGCGCCAGCAGCTTTTTCGGGGACGGGGGCGACCAAGAGACCCAGTACTTC. Amino acid sequence: CASSFFGDGGDQETQYF.

Many counts were recorded for this clonotype. The chain employs TRBV10-3 and TRBJ1-1; D is possibly TRBD1 (6 bases). The CDR3 totals 16 residues. Trimming cost V 3 bases and J 1 base, with 15 bases left between them. Germline V lookup: CDR1 ENHRY, CDR2 SYGVKD. This CDR3 reads CAISDGTKGRNTEAFF. The CDR3 nucleotides are TGTGCCATCAGTGACGGGACAAAGGGAAGGAACACTGAAGCTTTCTTT.

This CDR3 is CSARAPGLAGGKTQYF. In DNA form, the CDR3 reads TGCAGTGCTAGAGCCCCGGGACTAGCGGGGGGGAAGACCCAGTACTTC. The rearrangement uses TRBV20-1 and TRBJ2-5; 16 bases align to TRBD2. V gave up 1 base and J gave up 6 bases; unmatched junction bases: 5. CDR3 length: 16 amino acids. Germline CDR1 and CDR2: DFQATT and SNEGSKA (reference sequence).

This clonotype was counted a few times. This chain joins TRBV10-3 and TRBJ2-5; 12 bases align to TRBD2. The V and J ends lost 4 bases and 5 bases, in that order; junction bases with no gene match: 2. Germline loops: CDR1 ENHRY, CDR2 SYGVKD. The CDR3 length is 14 residues. CDR3 sequence: CAISGTSGEETQYF. The CDR3 DNA follows: TGTGCCATCAGTGGGACTAGCGGGGAGGAGACCCAGTACTTC.

There are many counts of this clonotype. In DNA form, the CDR3 reads TGTGCCATCGGAGGAGCGGGAAAGTACGAGCAGTACTTC. This translates into CAIGGAGKYEQYF. The chain joins TRBV10-3 to TRBJ2-7; 7 bases are shared with TRBD2. J gave up 4 bases and V 8 bases, and 8 bases lay outside the gene matches. This CDR3 region has 13 residues. CDR1 is ENHRY, CDR2 SYGVKD, per germline.

This chain connects TRBV7-6 to TRBJ2-1, with D tentatively TRBD1 or TRBD2 (5 bases each). CDR1 is SGHVS and CDR2 is FNYEAQ in the germline V gene. Deletions cut 8 bases from V and 12 bases from J, with 14 bases between. The CDR3 runs 11 residues. CDR3 bases: TGTGCCAGCTCCGGGGCCCGGGGGCAGTTCTTC. Translating gives CASSGARGQFF. Combining the CDR3 with reference TRBV7-6 and TRBJ2-1 gives the whole variable domain GAGVSQSPRYKVTKRGQDVALRCDPISGHVSLYWYRQALGQGPEFLTYFNYEAQQDKSGLPNDRFSAERPEGSISTLTIQRTEQRDSAMYRCASSGARGQFFGPGTRLTVL.

J is TRBJ2-7 and V is TRBV20-1, with 9 bases identical to TRBD2. Germline CDR1 reads DFQATT; CDR2 reads SNEGSKA (reference sequence). The J segment lost 3 bases and the V segment lost 0 bases, leaving 3 bases of the junction unmatched. The CDR3 spans 14 residues. The CDR3 sequence is CSARDKRGVYEQYF. The CDR3 DNA reads TGCAGTGCTAGAGATAAGCGGGGGGTCTACGAGCAGTACTTC.